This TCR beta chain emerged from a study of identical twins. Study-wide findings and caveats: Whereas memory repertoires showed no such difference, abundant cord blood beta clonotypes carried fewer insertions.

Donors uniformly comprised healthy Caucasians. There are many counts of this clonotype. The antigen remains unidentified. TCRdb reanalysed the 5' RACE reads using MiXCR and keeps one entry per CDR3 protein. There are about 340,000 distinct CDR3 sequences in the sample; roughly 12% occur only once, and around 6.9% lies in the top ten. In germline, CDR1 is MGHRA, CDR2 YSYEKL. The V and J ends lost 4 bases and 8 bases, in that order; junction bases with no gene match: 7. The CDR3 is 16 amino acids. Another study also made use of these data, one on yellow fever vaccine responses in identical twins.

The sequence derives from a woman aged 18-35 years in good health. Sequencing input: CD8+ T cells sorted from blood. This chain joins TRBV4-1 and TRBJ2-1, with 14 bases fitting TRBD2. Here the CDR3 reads CASSLSGTSGGYEQFF. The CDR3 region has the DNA TGCGCCAGCAGCCTTTCCGGGACTAGCGGGGGCTATGAGCAGTTCTTC.